The T cell receptor beta chain under discussion was sequenced for a study of spatial heterogeneity in lung cancer. Time point noted: sample taken at primary tumor resection. Whole RNA came from tumor, nontumor lung or frozen PBMC and was sequenced without being sorted. This clonotype was seen a handful of times. As yet, its antigen is unknown. Study findings and constraints: Expanded tumor TCRs that were ubiquitous appeared in blood more at resection than follow-up.

The CDR3 has 15 residues. Trimming removed 4 bases from V and 6 bases from J, with 16 bases in between. Each CDR3 protein is one row after TCRdb ran MiXCR on the 5' RACE reads. The data hold 26,000 or so distinct CDR3 sequences, with 9.5% to 15% observed a single time. Sample: PBMCs, taken at surgery. This chain connects TRBV12-3 or TRBV12-4 to TRBJ2-1; D is possibly TRBD1 (6 bases). The receptor's source is a female donor with early-stage non-small cell lung cancer. The CDR3 spells CASSYQDRIVNEQFF. The CDR3 DNA follows: TGTGCCAGCAGTTACCAAGACAGGATAGTCAATGAGCAGTTCTTC.